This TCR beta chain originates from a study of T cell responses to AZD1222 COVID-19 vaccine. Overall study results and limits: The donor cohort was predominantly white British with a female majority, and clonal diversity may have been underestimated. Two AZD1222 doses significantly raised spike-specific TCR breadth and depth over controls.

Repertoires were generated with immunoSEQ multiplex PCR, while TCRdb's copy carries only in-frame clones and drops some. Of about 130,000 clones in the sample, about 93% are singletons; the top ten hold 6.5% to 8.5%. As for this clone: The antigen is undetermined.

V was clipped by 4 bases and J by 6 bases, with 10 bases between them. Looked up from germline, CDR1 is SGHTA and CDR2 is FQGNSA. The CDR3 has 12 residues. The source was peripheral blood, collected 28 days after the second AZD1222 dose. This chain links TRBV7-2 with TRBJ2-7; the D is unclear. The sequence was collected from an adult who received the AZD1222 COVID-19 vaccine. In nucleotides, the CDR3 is TGTGCCAGCAGCTCCAGTCTCAGCGAGCAGTACTTC. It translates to CASSSSLSEQYF.